This T cell receptor beta chain was profiled in a study of blood T cell repertoires in COVID-19. Study summary: T cells, B-cell-depleted T cells, or PBMCs supplied cDNA or gDNA.

There are 18 residues in the CDR3. Germline V gives CDR1 SGHTA, CDR2 FQGTGA. Trimming at V came to 8 bases and at J to 2 bases, leaving 18 bases not matched to a gene. This clone was seen just once. Generated by immunoSEQ multiplex PCR, the TCRdb table keeps only in-frame clones and is missing some. The sample holds under 250,000 clones, about 86% seen once. The clonotype comes from a woman aged 55 to 70 with acute or convalescent COVID-19. V is TRBV7-3 and J is TRBJ1-5; 7 positions agree with TRBD1. The material sequenced was peripheral blood. The CDR3, as DNA: TGTGCCAGCGACAGCCCAGGGGGGCGAAACCGGGGCAATCAGCCCCAGCATTTT. It translates to CASDSPGGRNRGNQPQHF.